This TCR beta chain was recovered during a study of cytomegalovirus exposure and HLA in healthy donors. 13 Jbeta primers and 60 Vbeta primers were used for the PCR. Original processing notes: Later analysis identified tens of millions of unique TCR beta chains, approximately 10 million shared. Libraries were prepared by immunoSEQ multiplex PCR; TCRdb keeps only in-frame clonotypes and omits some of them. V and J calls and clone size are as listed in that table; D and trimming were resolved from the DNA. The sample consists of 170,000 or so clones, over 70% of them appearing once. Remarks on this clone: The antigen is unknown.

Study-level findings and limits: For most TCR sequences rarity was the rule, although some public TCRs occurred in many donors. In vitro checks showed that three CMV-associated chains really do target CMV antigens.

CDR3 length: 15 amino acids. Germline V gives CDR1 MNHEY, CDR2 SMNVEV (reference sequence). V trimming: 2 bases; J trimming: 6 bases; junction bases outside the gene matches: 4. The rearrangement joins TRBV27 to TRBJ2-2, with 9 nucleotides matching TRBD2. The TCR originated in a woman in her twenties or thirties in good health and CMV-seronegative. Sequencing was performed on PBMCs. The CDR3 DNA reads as TGTGCCAGCAGTTTAGATGTAGCGGGGGCCGGGGAGCTGTTTTTT. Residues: CASSLDVAGAGELFF.